The T cell receptor beta chain under discussion was sequenced for a study of blood T cell repertoires in COVID-19 (dated by TCRdb to 2020 to 2021). With respect to the entire study: The collaborator samples originated in the United States, Italy and Spain and spanned the acute and convalescent phases of COVID-19. The material from the prospective study consisted of cDNA or gDNA derived from T cells, B-cell-depleted T cells, or PBMCs. The dataset comprised deeply sampled blood TCRbeta repertoires from subjects exposed to, actively infected with, or recovered from COVID-19. A freely available public database, intended as a resource for researchers studying the immune response to SARS-CoV-2, is where the repertoires were released. Samples were obtained from the ongoing ImmuneRACE study (first 160 participants) and from 1,254 subjects provided by 6 global collaborators. Nearly every sample came with metadata listing a de-identified subject ID, COVID-19 status, age in years and sex. Where available, HLA class I and class II types were obtained from metadata supplied by the sample provider rather than from assay-based typing. Findings and caveats that apply to the study as a whole: How much clinical and demographic metadata was included differed by source and by participant, and the metadata was provided uncurated.

A note on this clone: No antigen is known for it. The sample holds no much larger clone one base away, and base qualities are not on file.

Whole blood was collected in K2EDTA tubes by collaborating institutions according to the institutions' own protocols. For TCRbeta analysis, collaborator samples were shipped as frozen whole blood, as isolated PBMCs, or as DNA extracted from either sample type. TCRbeta CDR3 regions were amplified from genomic DNA by means of the immunoSEQ Assay, a bias-controlled multiplex PCR. For the original study's pipeline: The number of nucleated cells in each sample was estimated from the amplification of reference gene primers within the assay. Sequence reads were collapsed and filtered to measure the absolute abundance of every unique TCRbeta CDR3 rearrangement. Productive Simpson clonality was computed per sample as the square root of Simpson's diversity index over productive rearrangements. TCRdb holds this immuneACCESS table with in-frame rearrangements only. Some clones are missing; in checked studies, unresolved V genes explain under half, and the rest has no known cause. V and J calls and clone size are as listed in that table; D and trimming were resolved from the DNA. Present in this sample are 55,000 to 80,000 clones, 65% to 85% of which were seen just once. Around 5% of the sample is in the top ten clones.

The trim is 5 bases for V and 1 base for J, with a gap of 18 bases between the germline ends. Including the terminal cysteine and phenylalanine, the CDR3 comprises 18 residues. Only the CDR3 DNA is retained, 54 bases long and in frame from the first base. Sequences SGHAT (CDR1) and FQNNGV (CDR2) are obtained from the germline V gene. This clonotype was sampled from a man aged 45 to 65 with active COVID-19. Sequenced material: peripheral blood. The chain links TRBV11-2 with TRBJ2-6; the D segment cannot be called with confidence. CDR3 sequence: CASSPRLSGGSGANVLTF. The DNA is TGTGCCAGCAGCCCCCGTTTATCGGGTGGATCTGGGGCCAACGTCCTGACTTTC.